The 2 T cell receptor beta chains reported below all come from one sample, sequenced in a study of blood T cell repertoires in COVID-19. Only in-frame clones appear in the TCRdb table, and some are missing; sequencing was by immunoSEQ multiplex PCR. Of about 480,000 clones listed, 87% are singletons. The sequenced sample consisted of PBMCs or T cells enriched from blood (not recorded which). Source of these receptors: a woman aged 18-29 years with acute COVID-19.

The rearrangement joins TRBV12-3 or TRBV12-4 to TRBJ1-6, with D unresolved. The CDR3 consists of 12 residues. V dropped 7 bases and J dropped 9 bases, with 10 bases sitting between them. The CDR3 loop reads CASNSLRSPLHF. The CDR3 bases are TGTGCCAGCAATTCTCTACGTTCACCCCTCCACTTT.

This sequence joins TRBV12-3 or TRBV12-4 and TRBJ2-1; D gene ambiguous. The CDR3 contains 13 residues. Trimming removed 6 bases from V and 5 bases from J, with 11 bases in between. The DNA for the CDR3 is TGTGCCAGCAGACGGCGGTCTAACAATGAGCAGTTCTTC. Translation: CASRRRSNNEQFF.